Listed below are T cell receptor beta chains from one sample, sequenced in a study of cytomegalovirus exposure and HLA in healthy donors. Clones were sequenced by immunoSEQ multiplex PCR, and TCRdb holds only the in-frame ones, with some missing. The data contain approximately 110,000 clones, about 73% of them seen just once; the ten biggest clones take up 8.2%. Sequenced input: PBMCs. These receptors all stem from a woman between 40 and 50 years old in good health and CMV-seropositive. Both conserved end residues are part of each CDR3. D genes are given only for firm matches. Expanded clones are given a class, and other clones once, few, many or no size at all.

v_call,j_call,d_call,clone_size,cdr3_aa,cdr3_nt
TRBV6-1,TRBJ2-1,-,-,CASRSGLNEQFF,TGTGCCAGCCGGAGCGGTCTTAATGAGCAGTTCTTC
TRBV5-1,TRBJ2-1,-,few,CASSSEGGAGVPVGGYNEQFF,TGCGCCAGCAGCTCTGAGGGGGGAGCAGGGGTACCCGTCGGGGGGTACAATGAGCAGTTCTTC
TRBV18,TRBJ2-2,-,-,CASSSSLQVVGELFF,TGTGCCAGCTCCTCGAGTCTACAGGTGGTCGGGGAGCTGTTTTTT
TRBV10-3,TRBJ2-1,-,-,CAISEGGSYNEQFF,TGTGCCATCAGTGAAGGCGGCTCCTACAATGAGCAGTTCTTC
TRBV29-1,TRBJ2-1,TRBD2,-,CSVQGLAVNNEQFF,TGCAGCGTTCAGGGACTAGCGGTTAACAATGAGCAGTTCTTC
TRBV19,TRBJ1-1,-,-,CASSISPGTEAFF,TGTGCCAGTAGTATATCCCCGGGGACTGAAGCTTTCTTT
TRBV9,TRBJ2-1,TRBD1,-,CASSVGDRSSYNEQFF,TGTGCCAGCAGCGTAGGGGACAGGAGCTCCTACAATGAGCAGTTCTTC
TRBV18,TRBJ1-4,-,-,CASSPQGVPGEKLFF,TGTGCCAGCTCACCACAGGGCGTCCCGGGGGAAAAACTGTTTTTT
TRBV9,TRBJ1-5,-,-,CASSEAGALQPQHF,TGTGCCAGCAGCGAGGCGGGGGCTCTTCAGCCCCAGCATTTT
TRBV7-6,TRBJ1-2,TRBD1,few,CASSFSTGPYGYTF,TGTGCCAGCAGCTTCTCGACAGGGCCATATGGCTACACCTTC
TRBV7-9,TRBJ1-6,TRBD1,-,CASSSTGEGSPLHF,TGTGCCAGCAGCTCGACAGGGGAAGGCTCACCCCTCCACTTT
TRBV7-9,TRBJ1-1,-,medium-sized,CASSLDSSEAFF,TGTGCCAGCAGCCTGGACAGCTCTGAAGCTTTCTTT
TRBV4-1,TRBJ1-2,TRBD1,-,CASSRGAGGDGYTF,TGCGCCAGCAGCCGGGGGGCAGGGGGAGATGGCTACACCTTC
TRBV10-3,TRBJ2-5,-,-,CAISESDGTGETQYF,TGTGCCATCAGTGAGTCCGACGGTACGGGGGAGACCCAGTACTTC
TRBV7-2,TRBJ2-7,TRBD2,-,CASSESSGPSTYEQYF,TGTGCCAGCAGCGAAAGTAGCGGGCCTTCGACCTACGAGCAGTACTTC
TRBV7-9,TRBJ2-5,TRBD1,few,CASSLGDRYQETQYF,TGTGCCAGCAGCTTAGGGGACAGGTACCAAGAGACCCAGTACTTC
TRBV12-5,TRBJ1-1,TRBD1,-,CASGSDRGDTEAFF,TGTGCTAGTGGTTCGGACAGGGGGGACACTGAAGCTTTCTTT
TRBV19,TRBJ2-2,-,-,CASSIRTNTGELFF,TGTGCCAGTAGTATACGTACGAACACCGGGGAGCTGTTTTTT